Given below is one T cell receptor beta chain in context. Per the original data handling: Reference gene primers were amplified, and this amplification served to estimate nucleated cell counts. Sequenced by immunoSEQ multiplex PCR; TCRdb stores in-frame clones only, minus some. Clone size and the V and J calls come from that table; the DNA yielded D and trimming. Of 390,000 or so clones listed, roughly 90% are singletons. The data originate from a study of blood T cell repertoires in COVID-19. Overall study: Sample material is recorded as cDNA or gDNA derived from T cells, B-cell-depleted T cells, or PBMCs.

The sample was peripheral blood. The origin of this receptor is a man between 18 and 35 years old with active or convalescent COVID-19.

The CDR3 loop reads CASTTGGLVGNQPQHF. The CDR3 nucleotides read TGTGCCAGCACCACGGGAGGGCTTGTGGGCAATCAGCCCCAGCATTTT. The chain carries TRBV6-6 and TRBJ1-5; D gene unclear. This CDR3 contains 16 residues. Germline CDR1 reads MNHNY; CDR2 reads SVGAGI (reference sequence). The V end was cut by 7 bases, the J end by 2 bases, with 18 bases between.